A selection of T cell receptor beta chains follows, all from one sample in a study of blood T cell repertoires in COVID-19. Clones were sequenced by immunoSEQ multiplex PCR, and TCRdb holds only the in-frame ones, with some missing. The sample shows about 260,000 clones, around 82% of them seen only once. Input material: peripheral blood. These receptor sequences come from a woman aged 45-60 years who had recovered from COVID-19. Each CDR3 is given with its conserved first and last residue. The order of the fields is V gene, D gene, clone size, J gene, CDR3 protein. The D gene is left open where the match is weak. Size tells how often a clone was seen (once, few, many) or the class of an expanded clone, and some rows leave it out.

TRBV5-6,.,.,TRBJ2-2,CASSPLRAGTPGELFF
TRBV5-1,.,.,TRBJ1-3,CASSLIGDFSGNTIYF
TRBV29-1,.,.,TRBJ1-4,CSVGQGHEKLFF
TRBV19,TRBD1,.,TRBJ1-6,CASRTGSSYNSPLHF
TRBV7-2,.,.,TRBJ2-3,CASSLEGTFTDTQYF
TRBV6-6,.,.,TRBJ2-3,CASSPSSAGGTQYF
TRBV4-3,.,.,TRBJ1-3,CASSQVYRGAGGNTIYF
TRBV4-3,TRBD2,.,TRBJ2-5,CASSRLGGLEETQYF
TRBV3-1/TRBV3-2,TRBD1,.,TRBJ2-5,CASSLGVQGAEQETQYF
TRBV19,TRBD2,medium-sized,TRBJ2-3,CASSRTSGVDTQYF
TRBV5-4,.,few,TRBJ1-6,CASSPGGWRRESPLHF
TRBV5-1,TRBD2,.,TRBJ2-5,CASSLGTSGRQETQYF
TRBV15,TRBD1,.,TRBJ1-6,CATSRAGTGDSPLHF
TRBV5-1,TRBD1,.,TRBJ2-7,CASSFRPGQQSGYEQYF
TRBV7-9,.,.,TRBJ2-1,CASSPSVGGYNEQFF
TRBV2,.,few,TRBJ2-5,CASSEGPNGETQYF